This TCR beta chain was retrieved from a study of cytomegalovirus exposure and HLA in healthy donors (dated by TCRdb to 2015 to 2018). Looking at the study overall: In an earlier analysis of some 550 of the donors, around 300 Gb of sequence data and approximately 100 million unique TCR beta sequences from roughly 180 million T cells were reported. An early release that covered some 630 HLA-typed donors contained approximately 300 gigabases of sequencing data and around 80 million unique TCR sequences. Of the roughly 410 genotyped donors, 75% to 85% were placed in the genetic ancestry cluster associated with self-reported Caucasian donors. The study was designed to test whether signatures of past pathogen exposure could be identified by cataloging public T cell receptors. The study used immunosequencing to profile the T cell repertoires of approximately 640 subjects and linked those repertoires to cytomegalovirus serostatus. In addition to the first cohort of 650 to 800 subjects, a separate validation cohort of around 110 different subjects was used. The study combined high-throughput TCR immunosequencing, statistical association of individual TCRs with disease status, and machine learning to predict cytomegalovirus infection status. In a later analysis, previously published TCR beta repertoires from several hundred donors were re-analyzed and high-resolution HLA genotyping was added so that TCR occurrence patterns could be studied. Rather than using new phenotypic data, the later analysis identified candidate immune exposures from TCR beta sequences and from how often those sequences occurred across donors. An earlier analysis of 587 of the donors applied high-throughput TCR beta sequencing to assess whether each TCR beta V gene segment acted as functional or pseudogenic. Donor age, sex, ethnicity and CMV serostatus were compiled alongside the repertoire data. A later genetic analysis used genome-wide SNP genotypes for about three fifths of the 666 donors, treating that subset as a discovery cohort. Every discovery cohort repertoire had been produced on one sequencing platform. Class I and class II HLA loci were covered by the typing at four-digit resolution. The number of typed donors differed by locus: roughly 620-630 for A, B, C, DRB1 and DQB1; 522 for DQA1; around 580 for DPA1; and 400 to 480 for DPB1. Roughly 5 DR-DQ haplotypes were handled as single units for association and clustering because linkage in the cohort was strong. On average, roughly 250,000 unique TCR beta nucleotide sequences were sequenced per donor among a few hundred genotyped donors of the cohort, with roughly 18% of those sequences being non-productive. Beyond this particular receptor, the publication reports: Because counts were too low, about 18 rarely observed V segments, including chromosome 9 orphons, were excluded from the earlier analysis of fewer than 650 of the donors. In this cohort, only TCR beta chains were sequenced, and detectable features were limited by the absence of alpha or paired-chain data. Roughly uniform sequencing depth across donors was assumed in presence/absence analyses, although this assumption may not hold. Immune exposure information for the cohort was limited to CMV serostatus. Most TCR sequences were seen in very few donors, while some public TCRs were found in many individuals. A later analysis reported that several top co-occurrence clusters appeared linked to parvovirus B19, influenza, CMV and Epstein-Barr virus. Because HLA typing was unavailable for some donors at each locus, only the typed subset was used in association tests. Compared with equally common non-associated chains, HLA-associated TCR beta chains in a later analysis were more clonally expanded and had lower generation probabilities. In an earlier analysis of more than 450 of the donors, most TCR beta V segments were observed in productive rearrangements about 87% or about 30% of the time, broadly matching IMGT annotations. In the study, approximately 150 TCR beta chains were listed as associated with cytomegalovirus. A cluster of highly shared sequence variants was judged likely to represent a technical artifact of the sequencing pipeline. The 87-base-pair reads could not distinguish some IMGT-functional V segments, including TRBV6-2 and TRBV6-3, so those segments were excluded. In a later analysis, the rate of TCR association differed among HLA loci, with DRB1 alleles having the most associated TCRs and HLA-C alleles having the fewest. In a later analysis, most CMV-associated TCR beta chains were found to appear HLA-restricted, with HLA associations seemingly driven largely by CMV exposure. In vitro tests confirmed that a few of the cytomegalovirus-associated TCR beta chains recognize cytomegalovirus antigens. A later analysis associated 15,000 to 20,000 TCR beta sequences with specific HLA alleles at a false discovery rate of 0.05. The authors suggested that the approach could potentially be generalized to other disease states and immunological phenotypes. A later genetic analysis reported fewer N-insertions in productive TCRs among donors in an Asian-associated ancestry cluster than the approximately 700-donor mean. The classifier was reported to diagnose cytomegalovirus status with high specificity and sensitivity in both the original and validation cohorts. V-gene and J-gene trimming of TCR beta chains was associated with a missense DCLRE1C variant in a later genetic analysis, and the association was replicated in an independent cohort. A further reported finding was that TCR beta sequences accurately predicted the HLA-A and HLA-B alleles for most subjects in the first cohort. Linkage disequilibrium might explain the correlated functional status among segregating V segments, but an unknown experimental factor could not be ruled out. Strong co-occurrence of HLA alleles, especially DR and DQ, made assigning TCR associations to individual alleles difficult.

The cohort comprised 670 or so healthy bone marrow donors. At the time of sampling, all cohort members were nominally healthy, though unrecorded immune exposures were likely present. The donor was CMV seropositive and was included in the group of some 290 seropositive cohort members. Every donor gave a peripheral blood sample, and the peripheral blood mononuclear cells from that sample were used for TCR beta sequencing. Genomic DNA extraction from the blood cell samples was performed with the Qiagen DNeasy Blood Extraction Kit. The library was obtained by the immunoSEQ multiplex PCR assay. A mixture of 60 forward primers for TCR Vbeta segments and 13 reverse primers for TCR Jbeta segments was used in the multiplex PCR. The CDR3 region of rearranged TCR beta genes was amplified from genomic DNA with a multiplex PCR assay. Amplified TCR beta libraries were sequenced as 87-base-pair reads on the Illumina HiSeq System. On the authors' methods: In a later analysis, tens of millions of unique TCR beta chains were counted across the 690 or so repertoires, and roughly 10 million of these chains were shared by at least two donors. Raw reads were error-corrected and collapsed into unique sequences with a nearest-neighbor algorithm that merged closely related sequences to remove PCR and sequencing errors. Alignment of CDR3 sequences to IMGT reference sequences was used to assign V, D and J gene segments. Each retained sequence needed at least a six-nucleotide match to both a V gene segment and a J gene segment. A rearrangement was called productive if the CDR3 had no stop codons and remained in frame with V and J, and every other rearrangement was called non-productive. CDR3 was defined by IMGT convention, running from the second conserved V-encoded cysteine to the conserved J-encoded phenylalanine. The earlier analysis of some 550 of the donors excluded any sequence lacking an unambiguous match to a single V gene segment. An earlier analysis of a few hundred of the donors classified V segments as functional when productive rearrangements were above 56.7% and as segregating when the standard deviation between donors was above 5%. A statistical classification framework was built to diagnose cytomegalovirus status from the catalog of TCR beta chain sequences. In a later analysis, V and J genes were assigned by comparing TCR nucleotide sequences against IMGT/GENE-DB human TR gene sequences. Using the TCRdist pipeline, a later analysis assigned CDR3 sequences along with most-parsimonious VDJ recombination scenarios. A later analysis defined each TCR beta chain by its CDR3 amino acid sequence plus V-gene family, and excluded reads lacking a unique V-gene family. To address suspected cross-contamination and a sequencing artifact, a later analysis removed some 620 highly shared, low-generation-probability nucleotide sequences. In a later analysis, a clonal expansion index for each public chain was calculated from normalized within-repertoire ranks of inferred template counts. A later analysis computed generation probabilities with a VDJ recombination model fitted to out-of-frame rearrangements, and checked the results against IGoR. Hypergeometric tests were used in a later analysis to score TCR-TCR, TCR-HLA and TCR-CMV co-occurrence, with a repertoire-size bias correction applied to the TCR pairs. To estimate false discovery rates, a later analysis permuted the HLA or CMV assignments 20 times. A later analysis grouped co-occurring TCRs with DBSCAN, adding TCRdist sequence similarity when clustering within HLA-allele-positive subsets. Co-occurrence clustering excluded repertoires with fewer than 30,000 or more than 120,000 public chains, plus five with anomalous nucleotide sharing. As stored in TCRdb, this immuneACCESS dataset retains in-frame rearrangements with V and J assigned. A fraction of the clones does not appear; measured against another copy, unresolved V genes explain less than half of the discrepancy, and the remainder lacks a known reason. V and J calls and clone size are copied from that table; D and trimming were computed from the DNA. In all, the sample holds roughly 80,000 clones, and less than 80% of those were seen once. 6.9% of the sample is taken by the ten largest.

V loses 4 bases, J loses 5 bases, and the germline ends lie 9 bases apart. From a lookup of the germline V gene, CDR1 and CDR2 are MRHNA and SNTAGT. The CDR3 sequence holds 14 residues, the cysteine and phenylalanine included. Here the CDR3 DNA is all that survives: 42 bases in frame from base 1. This clone was recorded a few times. The antigen it recognizes is unknown. Base quality data are lacking; no much larger clone is found one base away. This clonotype originated in a woman aged 45-65 years in good health and CMV-seropositive. The sample comprised PBMCs. The chain joins TRBV6-4 to TRBJ1-6; possibly the D gene is TRBD1, per 5 matching bases. The CDR3 is CASSAATDNSPLHF. The DNA sequence reads TGTGCCAGCAGTGCGGCGACAGATAATTCACCCCTCCACTTT.